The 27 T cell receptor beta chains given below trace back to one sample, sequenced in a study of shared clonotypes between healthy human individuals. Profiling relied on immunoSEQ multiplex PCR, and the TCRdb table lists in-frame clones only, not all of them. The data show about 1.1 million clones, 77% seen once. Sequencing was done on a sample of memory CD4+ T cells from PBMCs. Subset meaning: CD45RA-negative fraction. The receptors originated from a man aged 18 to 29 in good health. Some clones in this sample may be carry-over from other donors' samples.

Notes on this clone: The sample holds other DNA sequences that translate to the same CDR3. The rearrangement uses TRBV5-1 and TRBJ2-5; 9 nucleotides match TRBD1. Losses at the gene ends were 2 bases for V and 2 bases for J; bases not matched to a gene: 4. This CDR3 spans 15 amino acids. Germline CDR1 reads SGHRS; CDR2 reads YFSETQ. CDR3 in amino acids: CASSFLGTGQETQYF. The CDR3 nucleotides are TGCGCCAGCAGCTTTCTTGGGACAGGGCAAGAGACCCAGTACTTC.

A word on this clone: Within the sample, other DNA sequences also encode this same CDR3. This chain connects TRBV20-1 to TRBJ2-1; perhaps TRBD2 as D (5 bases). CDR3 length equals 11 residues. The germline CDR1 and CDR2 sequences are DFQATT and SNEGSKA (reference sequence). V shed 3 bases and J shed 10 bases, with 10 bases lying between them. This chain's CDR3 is CSASDYTEQFF. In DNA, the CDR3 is TGCAGTGCTAGCGACTATACGGAGCAGTTCTTC.

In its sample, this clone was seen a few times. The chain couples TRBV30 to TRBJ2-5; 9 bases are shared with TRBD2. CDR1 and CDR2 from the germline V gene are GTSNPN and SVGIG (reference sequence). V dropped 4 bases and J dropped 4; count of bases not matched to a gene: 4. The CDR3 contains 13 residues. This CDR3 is CAWNPSGIETQYF. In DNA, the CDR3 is TGTGCCTGGAATCCTAGCGGGATAGAGACCCAGTACTTC.

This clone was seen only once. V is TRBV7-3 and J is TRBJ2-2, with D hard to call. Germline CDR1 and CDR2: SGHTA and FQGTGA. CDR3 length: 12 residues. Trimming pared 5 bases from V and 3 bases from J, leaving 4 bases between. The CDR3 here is CASSTDTGELFF. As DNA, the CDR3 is TGTGCCAGCAGCACAGACACCGGGGAGCTGTTTTTT. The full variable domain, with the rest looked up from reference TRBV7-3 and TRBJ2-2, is GAGVSQTPSNKVTEKGKYVELRCDPISGHTALYWYRQSLGQGPEFLIYFQGTGAADDSGLPNDRFFAVRPEGSVSTLKIQRTERGDSAVYLCASSTDTGELFFGEGSRLTVL.

The CDR3 coding sequence is TGCGCCAGCAGCCATTACCTGAGAACTAATGAAAAACTGTTTTTT. It specifies CASSHYLRTNEKLFF. The V call is TRBV4-3, the J call TRBJ1-4, with D unresolved. Germline V gene sequence: CDR1 LGHNA, CDR2 YSLEER. CDR3 size: 15 residues. V gave up 3 bases and J gave up 1 base, with 9 bases separating them.

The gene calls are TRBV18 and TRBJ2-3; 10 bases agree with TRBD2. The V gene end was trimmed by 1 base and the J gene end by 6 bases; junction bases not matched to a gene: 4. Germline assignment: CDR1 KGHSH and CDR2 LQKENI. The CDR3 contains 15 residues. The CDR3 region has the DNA TGTGCCAGCTCACCACGTCTAGCGGGAGTCGATACGCAGTATTTT. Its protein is CASSPRLAGVDTQYF.

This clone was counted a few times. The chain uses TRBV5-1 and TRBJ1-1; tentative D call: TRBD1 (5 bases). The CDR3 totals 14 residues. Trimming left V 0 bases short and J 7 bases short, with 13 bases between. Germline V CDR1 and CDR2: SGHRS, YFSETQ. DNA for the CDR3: TGCGCCAGCAGCTTGGGCGGGACGGACCTTGAAGCTTTCTTT. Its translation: CASSLGGTDLEAFF. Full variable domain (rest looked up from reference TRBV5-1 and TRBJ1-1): KAGVTQTPRYLIKTRGQQVTLSCSPISGHRSVSWYQQTPGQGLQFLFEYFSETQRNKGNFPGRFSGRQFSNSRSEMNVSTLELGDSALYLCASSLGGTDLEAFFGQGTRLTVV.

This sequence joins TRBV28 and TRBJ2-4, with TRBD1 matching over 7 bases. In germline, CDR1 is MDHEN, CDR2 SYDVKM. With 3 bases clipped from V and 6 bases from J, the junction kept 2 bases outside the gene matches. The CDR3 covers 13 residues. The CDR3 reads CASSFGDRNIQYF. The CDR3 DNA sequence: TGTGCCAGCAGTTTCGGGGACAGAAACATTCAGTACTTC.

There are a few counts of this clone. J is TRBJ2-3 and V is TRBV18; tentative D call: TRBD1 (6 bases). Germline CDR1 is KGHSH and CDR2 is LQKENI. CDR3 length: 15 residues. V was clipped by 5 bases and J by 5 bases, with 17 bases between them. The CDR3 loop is CASSSELGAGDTQYF. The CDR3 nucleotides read TGTGCCAGCTCATCCGAGCTGGGGGCGGGAGATACGCAGTATTTT.

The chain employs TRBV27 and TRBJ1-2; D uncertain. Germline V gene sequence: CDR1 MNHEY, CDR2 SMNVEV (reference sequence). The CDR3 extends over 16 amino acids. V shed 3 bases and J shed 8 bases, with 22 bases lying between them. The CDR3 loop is CASSFLALLGKGGYTF. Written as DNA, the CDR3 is TGTGCCAGCAGTTTCCTAGCTCTACTGGGGAAGGGAGGCTACACCTTC.

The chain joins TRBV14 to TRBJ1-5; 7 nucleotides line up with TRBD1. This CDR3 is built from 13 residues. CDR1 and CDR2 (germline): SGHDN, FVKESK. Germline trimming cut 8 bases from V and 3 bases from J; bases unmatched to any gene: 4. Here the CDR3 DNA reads TGTGCCAGCTCCAGGGGGTCCAATCAGCCCCAGCATTTT. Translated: CASSRGSNQPQHF.

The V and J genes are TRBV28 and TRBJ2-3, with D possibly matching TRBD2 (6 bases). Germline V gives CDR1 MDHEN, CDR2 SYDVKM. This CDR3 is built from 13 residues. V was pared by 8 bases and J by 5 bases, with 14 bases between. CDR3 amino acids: CASLEGAEDTQYF. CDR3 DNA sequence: TGTGCCAGCTTGGAGGGCGCGGAAGATACGCAGTATTTT.

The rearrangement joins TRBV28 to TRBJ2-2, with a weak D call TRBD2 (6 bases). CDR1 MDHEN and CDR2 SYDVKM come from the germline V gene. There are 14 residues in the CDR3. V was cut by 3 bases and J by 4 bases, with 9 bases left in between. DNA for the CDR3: TGTGCCAGCAGTTTTGCGGGAACCACCGGGGAGCTGTTTTTT. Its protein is CASSFAGTTGELFF.

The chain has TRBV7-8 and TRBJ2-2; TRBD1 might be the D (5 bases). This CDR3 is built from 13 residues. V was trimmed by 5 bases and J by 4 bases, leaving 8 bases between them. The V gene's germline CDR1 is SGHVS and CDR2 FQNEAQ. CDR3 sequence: CASSRQSTGELFF. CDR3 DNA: TGTGCCAGCAGCCGACAGTCCACCGGGGAGCTGTTTTTT.

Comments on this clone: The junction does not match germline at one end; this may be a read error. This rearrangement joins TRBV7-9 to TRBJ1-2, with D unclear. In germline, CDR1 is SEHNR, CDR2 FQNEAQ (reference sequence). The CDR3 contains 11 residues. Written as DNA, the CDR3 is TGTGCCAGCAGCTTAGGTGGTGTGGTGGATTTC. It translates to CASSLGGVVDF.

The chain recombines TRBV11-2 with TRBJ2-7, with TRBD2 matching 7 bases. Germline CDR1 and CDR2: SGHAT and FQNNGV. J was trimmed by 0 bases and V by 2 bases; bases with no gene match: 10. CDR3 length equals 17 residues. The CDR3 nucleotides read TGTGCCAGCAGCTTAATATGGGACTATACAAGCTCCTACGAGCAGTACTTC. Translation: CASSLIWDYTSSYEQYF.

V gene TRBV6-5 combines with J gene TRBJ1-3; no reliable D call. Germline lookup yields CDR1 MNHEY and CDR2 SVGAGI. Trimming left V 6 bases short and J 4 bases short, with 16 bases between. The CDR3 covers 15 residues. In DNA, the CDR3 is TGTGCCAGCAGCCAGAGACCCGGGGAAGGAAACACCATATATTTT. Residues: CASSQRPGEGNTIYF.

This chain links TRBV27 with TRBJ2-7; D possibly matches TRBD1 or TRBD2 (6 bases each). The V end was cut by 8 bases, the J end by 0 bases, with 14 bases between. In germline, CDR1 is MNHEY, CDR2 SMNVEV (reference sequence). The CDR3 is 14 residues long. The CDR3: CASPRGGLSYEQYF. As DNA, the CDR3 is TGTGCCAGCCCCCGAGGGGGGCTCTCCTACGAGCAGTACTTC.

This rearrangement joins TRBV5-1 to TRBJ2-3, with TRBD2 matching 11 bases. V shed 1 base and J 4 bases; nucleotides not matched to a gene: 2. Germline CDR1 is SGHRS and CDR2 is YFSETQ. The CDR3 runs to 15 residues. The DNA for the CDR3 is TGCGCCAGCAGCTTGACTAGCGGGAGTGCAGATACGCAGTATTTT. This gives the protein CASSLTSGSADTQYF.

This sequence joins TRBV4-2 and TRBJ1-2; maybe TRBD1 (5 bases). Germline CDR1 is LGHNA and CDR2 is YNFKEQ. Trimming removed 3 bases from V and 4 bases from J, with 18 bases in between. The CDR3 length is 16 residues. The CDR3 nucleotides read TGTGCCAGCAGCCAGCCCGGGGCAGAAGCTAGCTATGGCTACACCTTC. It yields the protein CASSQPGAEASYGYTF.

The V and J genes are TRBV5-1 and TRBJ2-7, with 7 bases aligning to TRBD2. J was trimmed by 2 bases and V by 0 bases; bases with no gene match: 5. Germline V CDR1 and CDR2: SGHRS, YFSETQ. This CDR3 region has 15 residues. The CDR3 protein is CASSLGLADPYEQYF. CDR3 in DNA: TGCGCCAGCAGCTTGGGGCTAGCGGACCCCTACGAGCAGTACTTC.

DNA of the CDR3: TGTGCCAGCAGGGCATTCACCCCCTCCTACGAGCAGTACTTC. This sequence encodes CASRAFTPSYEQYF. The chain links TRBV11-2 to TRBJ2-7; D not resolved. Germline V lookup: CDR1 SGHAT, CDR2 FQNNGV. The CDR3 is made up of 14 amino acids. Trimming cost V 6 bases and J 0 bases, with 12 bases left between them.

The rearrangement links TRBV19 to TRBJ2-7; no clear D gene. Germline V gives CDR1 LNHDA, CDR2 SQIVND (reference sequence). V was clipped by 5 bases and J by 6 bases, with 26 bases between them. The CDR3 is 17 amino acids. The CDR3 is CASSGLGKRYPHLEQYF. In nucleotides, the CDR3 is TGTGCCAGTAGTGGGCTAGGCAAACGCTACCCCCACCTCGAGCAGTACTTC.

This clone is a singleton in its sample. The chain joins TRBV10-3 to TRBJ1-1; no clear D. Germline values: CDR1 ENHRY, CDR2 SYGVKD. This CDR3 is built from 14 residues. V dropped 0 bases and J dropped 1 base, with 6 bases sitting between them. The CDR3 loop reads CAISESNKNTEAFF. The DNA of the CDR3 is TGTGCCATCAGTGAGTCGAACAAGAACACTGAAGCTTTCTTT.

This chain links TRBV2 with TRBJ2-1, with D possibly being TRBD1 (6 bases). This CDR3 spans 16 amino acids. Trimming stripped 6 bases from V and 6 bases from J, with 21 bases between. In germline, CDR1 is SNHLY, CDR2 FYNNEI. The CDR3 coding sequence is TGTGCCAGCAGGGTTCAGGGGTCCGCTTCGCCCAATGAGCAGTTCTTC. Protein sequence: CASRVQGSASPNEQFF.

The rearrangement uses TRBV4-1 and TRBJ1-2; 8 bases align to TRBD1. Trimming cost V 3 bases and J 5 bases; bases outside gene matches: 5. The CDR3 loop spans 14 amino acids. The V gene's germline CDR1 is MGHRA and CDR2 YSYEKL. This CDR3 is CASSQGQAGYGYTF. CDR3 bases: TGCGCCAGCAGCCAGGGACAGGCTGGGTATGGCTACACCTTC.

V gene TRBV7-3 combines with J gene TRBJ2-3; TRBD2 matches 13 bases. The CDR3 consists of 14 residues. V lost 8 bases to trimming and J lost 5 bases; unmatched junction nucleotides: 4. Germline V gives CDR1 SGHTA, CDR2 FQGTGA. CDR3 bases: TGTGCCAGCGGACTAGCGGGAGCGGGAGATACGCAGTATTTT. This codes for CASGLAGAGDTQYF.